The clone carrying this T cell receptor (beta chain) was counted between two and nine times. As yet, its antigen is unknown. This sample was included in a study of shared clonotypes between healthy human individuals. Study observations and caveats: The naive CD4 repertoires of a few donors were compared, and about 5% of clonotypes were shared.

A roughly 220 ng quantity of DNA, 25,000 to 30,000 T cell genomes, went into the sorted-subset replicate PCRs. Here immunoSEQ multiplex PCR was the method, and the copy in TCRdb shows in-frame clones only, minus some. The table shows roughly 720,000 clones, with 80% to 95% occurring only once. Trimming cost V 0 bases and J 3 bases, with 17 bases left between them. Per the germline V gene, CDR1 is MGHRA and CDR2 is YSYEKL. The CDR3 has 17 residues. Input material: memory CD8+ T cells from PBMCs. Documented subset: CD45RO+ cells pooled with CCR7-negative TemRA cells. This TCR was recovered from a man aged 18 to 30 in good health. Some clones in this sample may be carry-over from other donors' samples. V is TRBV4-1 and J is TRBJ1-1; D perhaps matches TRBD1 (5 bases). The chain's CDR3 is CASSQDIGAGLDTEAFF. CDR3 sequence (DNA): TGCGCCAGCAGCCAAGATATTGGAGCAGGGTTGGACACTGAAGCTTTCTTT.